The entry that follows covers one TCR beta chain sequence. What it binds is not known. This sample was taken from a study of shared clonotypes between healthy human individuals. Study observations and caveats: A handful of donors held about 4.6% of naive CD4 clonotypes in common.

The V and J ends lost 3 bases and 4 bases, in that order; junction bases with no gene match: 11. The CDR3 runs 16 residues. From germline, CDR1 is MDHEN and CDR2 SYDVKM. Assay: immunoSEQ multiplex PCR; the TCRdb copy retains only in-frame clones and omits some. This table holds some 380,000 clones, roughly 96% found once. Sequences were obtained from memory CD8+ T cells sorted from blood. Described subset: CD45RO+ cells pooled with CCR7-negative TemRA cells. This chain links TRBV28 with TRBJ1-1, with TRBD1 identical over 7 bases. This TCR derives from a man under 40 in good health. The CDR3 region has the DNA TGTGCCAGCAGTTTGGGGGACAGAGGGCTTGGCACTGAAGCTTTCTTT. Protein: CASSLGDRGLGTEAFF.